This TCR beta chain was identified during a study of early T cells in non-severe SARS-CoV-2 infection. The CDR3 is 14 amino acids. Germline V lookup: CDR1 KGHSH, CDR2 LQKENI. V lost 4 bases, J lost 5 bases, and 11 bases lay in between. TCRdb redid the calling of the 5' RACE reads with MiXCR, one entry per CDR3 protein. The table has about 44,000 distinct CDR3 sequences, about a quarter seen once. The chain has TRBV18 and TRBJ1-4; tentative D call: TRBD1 (5 bases). The specimen was whole blood, collected at baseline. This receptor was obtained from an adult who was a healthcare worker with PCR-confirmed SARS-CoV-2 infection or an uninfected control (not recorded which). The chain's CDR3 is CASSQGLTNEKLFF. The CDR3 coding sequence is TGTGCCAGCTCACAGGGACTGACAAATGAAAAACTGTTTTTT.